A single sample gave rise to the 4 T cell receptor beta chains below, sequenced in a study of cytomegalovirus exposure and HLA in healthy donors. The PCR employed 60 Vbeta primers together with 13 Jbeta primers. Some clones are missing from TCRdb's copy, which holds only in-frame ones; the method was immunoSEQ multiplex PCR. The sample contains some 180,000 clones, just under 80% of which appear only once. The sequencing input was PBMCs. Receptor source: a woman in her 30s in good health and CMV-seronegative.

This chain joins TRBV10-3 and TRBJ2-7; D not resolved. Germline-derived CDR1 and CDR2 are ENHRY and SYGVKD. V was cut by 10 bases and J by 3 bases, with 10 bases left in between. CDR3 length: 11 residues. CDR3: CATAVGYEQYF. In nucleotides, the CDR3 is TGTGCCACCGCGGTGGGCTACGAGCAGTACTTC.

The V and J genes are TRBV10-2 and TRBJ1-1; a weak D match, TRBD1 (6 bases). V was pared by 7 bases and J by 1 base, with 16 bases between. This CDR3 is built from 15 residues. Per germline, CDR1 WSHSY and CDR2 SAAADI. CDR3 DNA: TGCGCCAGCACCGAGCGGGGGCTGGGGAACACTGAAGCTTTCTTT. It specifies CASTERGLGNTEAFF.

This rearrangement joins TRBV2 to TRBJ2-4; TRBD2 agrees at 10 bases. The CDR3 has 14 residues. From germline, CDR1 is SNHLY and CDR2 FYNNEI. After removal of 6 bases from V and 6 bases from J, the junction contained 5 bases not matched to a gene. The CDR3 protein is CASSPLAGVNIQYF. For the CDR3, the DNA is TGTGCCAGCAGCCCCCTAGCGGGGGTAAACATTCAGTACTTC.

The V call is TRBV2, the J call TRBJ1-1; a possible D gene is TRBD1 (6 bases). CDR1 SNHLY and CDR2 FYNNEI come from the germline V gene. V was pared by 1 base and J by 12 bases, with 9 bases between. The CDR3 totals 11 residues. The CDR3 DNA sequence: TGTGCCAGCAGTGAAGACAGGGTGACTTTCTTT. It translates to CASSEDRVTFF. The full variable domain, with the rest looked up from reference TRBV2 and TRBJ1-1, is EPEVTQTPSHQVTQMGQEVILRCVPISNHLYFYWYRQILGQKVEFLVSFYNNEISEKSEIFDDQFSVERPDGSNFTLKIRSTKLEDSAMYFCASSEDRVTFFGQGTRLTVV.